Shown below are 2 T cell receptor beta chains from a single sample sequenced in a study of identical twins (dated by TCRdb to about 2016). Library preparation used 5' RACE. The listed sequencing device is Illumina HiSeq 2000. The public reads were reprocessed in TCRdb via fastp at Q25 and MiXCR, keeping in-frame beta chains. A single entry per CDR3 protein holds the most common genes and DNA from its merged rows. The sample yields about 690,000 distinct CDR3 sequences; approximately 21% were counted once. Clones ranked in the top ten supply 4.3% of the sample. A further study also used this sample, focusing on T cells expressing NK-cell markers.

What was sequenced was PBMCs. The receptors originated from a woman under 30 in good health.

V usage is TRBV20-1 and J usage is TRBJ2-7; D uncertain. This CDR3 has 16 amino acids. V was trimmed by 0 bases and J by 0 bases, leaving 15 bases between them. Germline V gene lookup returns CDR1 DFQATT and CDR2 SNEGSKA (reference sequence). CDR3 protein: CSARDLGLSNSYEQYF. As DNA, the CDR3 is TGCAGTGCTAGAGATTTAGGGTTAAGTAACTCCTACGAGCAGTACTTC.

This clonotype was detected only a few times. The chain carries TRBV6-2 or TRBV6-3 and TRBJ2-7; 8 bases match TRBD1. The CDR3 length is 16 residues. V shed 10 bases, J shed 7 bases, and the junction held 21 bases outside the gene matches. Germline assignment: CDR1 MNHEY and CDR2 SVGEGT. The CDR3 sequence: CATQGQALSFGMEQYF. The CDR3 bases are TGTGCCACGCAGGGACAGGCGCTGTCTTTTGGTATGGAGCAGTACTTC.